These 27 T cell receptor beta chains originate from one sample sequenced in a study of vaccination and CD4 T cells after COVID-19. These receptors lack a known antigen. Treatment reported: approximately nine-day PBMC culture with coronavirus spike peptide pools or control peptides (ViraFEST assay). Oncomine TCR Beta short-read sequencing was applied to DNA from cultured CD4+ T cells. TCRdb re-derived calls from the PCR reads in MiXCR, one entry per CDR3 protein. This table has some 21,000 distinct CDR3 sequences, approximately 40% appearing once. This sample comprised CD4+ T cells from blood, cultured in vitro, obtained before SARS-CoV-2 vaccination. Every receptor here comes from a human donor who had recovered from COVID-19.

The chain has TRBV20-1 and TRBJ2-7, with 13 positions matching TRBD2. This CDR3 has 16 residues. Trimming cost V 4 bases and J 3 bases; bases outside gene matches: 9. Germline V gene data show CDR1 as DFQATT and CDR2 as SNEGSKA (reference sequence). This chain's CDR3 is CSAKLAGGKRDYEQYF. In nucleotides, the CDR3 is TGCAGTGCTAAACTAGCGGGAGGGAAGAGGGACTACGAGCAGTACTTC.

This clonotype was seen a handful of times. The rearrangement uses TRBV6-1 and TRBJ2-7, with 9 bases identical to TRBD2. There are 15 residues in the CDR3. The germline CDR1 and CDR2 sequences are MNHNS and SASEGT. Trimming took 6 bases from V and 6 from J; bases not matched to a gene: 12. CDR3 loop: CASSRFGGRVGEQYF. The CDR3 nucleotides are TGTGCCAGCAGCCGTTTCGGCGGGAGGGTTGGCGAGCAGTACTTC.

This chain links TRBV6-1 with TRBJ1-5; 9 bases are shared with TRBD1. V shed 1 base and J 6 bases; nucleotides not matched to a gene: 13. The CDR3 spans 18 residues. Germline lookup yields CDR1 MNHNS and CDR2 SASEGT. The CDR3 DNA sequence: TGTGCCAGCAGTGAAGTGGGGACAGGGATCCCTTTACCTCAGCCCCAGCATTTT. It is translated as CASSEVGTGIPLPQPQHF.

The chain links TRBV6-5 to TRBJ2-1, with D uncertain. The V end was cut by 2 bases, the J end by 15 bases, with 8 bases between. Germline lookup yields CDR1 MNHEY and CDR2 SVGAGI. The CDR3 contains 10 residues. The CDR3 is CASSYGIGFF. CDR3 nucleotide sequence: TGTGCCAGCAGTTACGGGATTGGGTTCTTC.

The table lists this clonotype with a few counts. CDR3 nucleotides: TGTGCCACCAGTGACCGGGGACAGGGTGTTGATCAGCCCCAGCATTTT. Protein product: CATSDRGQGVDQPQHF. The genes are TRBV24-1 and TRBJ1-5, with 9 nucleotides matching TRBD1. Looked up from germline, CDR1 is KGHDR and CDR2 is SFDVKD. This CDR3 comprises 16 residues. With V trimmed by 4 bases and J by 5 bases, 8 bases remained unmatched.

This clonotype came up a few times. V and J are TRBV15 and TRBJ2-5; D call uncertain. CDR3 length: 13 residues. V gave up 6 bases and J gave up 1 base, with 9 bases separating them. Germline CDR1 LNHNV, CDR2 YYDKDF (reference sequence). Written as DNA, the CDR3 is TGTGCCACCAGTTTGGGCTTCCAAGAGACCCAGTACTTC. As protein: CATSLGFQETQYF.

The chain employs TRBV7-9 and TRBJ2-5; D perhaps matches TRBD1 (5 bases). The CDR3 spans 14 residues. V dropped 1 base and J dropped 5 bases, with 11 bases sitting between them. Germline loops: CDR1 SEHNR, CDR2 FQNEAQ (reference sequence). The CDR3 is CASSLVQDVETQYF. Here the CDR3 DNA reads TGTGCCAGCAGCTTAGTACAGGACGTGGAGACCCAGTACTTC.

This CDR3 reads CASSQDLSGGAWGYTF. The CDR3 bases are TGCGCCAGCAGCCAAGATCTCAGTGGGGGGGCGTGGGGCTACACCTTC. The V gene is TRBV4-3, the J gene TRBJ1-2, with TRBD1 as a possible D gene (6 bases). The V and J ends lost 0 bases and 8 bases respectively, with 19 bases between them. CDR3 length equals 16 residues. Germline CDR1 is LGHNA and CDR2 is YSLEER.

The chain couples TRBV7-9 to TRBJ1-3, with D uncertain. There are 14 residues in the CDR3. V lost 4 bases and J 2 bases, leaving 9 bases between the germline ends. Germline values: CDR1 SEHNR, CDR2 FQNEAQ (reference sequence). For the CDR3, the DNA is TGTGCCAGCAGCTCTTTGGTGACTGGAAACACCATATATTTT. Translating it yields CASSSLVTGNTIYF.

This clonotype was observed a few times. The rearrangement links TRBV7-9 to TRBJ1-3; D is possibly TRBD1 (5 bases). CDR3 length: 14 amino acids. The V end lost 3 bases, the J end lost 4 bases, and 10 bases lay between the germline ends. Germline assignment: CDR1 SEHNR and CDR2 FQNEAQ (reference sequence). Written as DNA, the CDR3 is TGTGCCAGCAGCTTGATCCGGGGCGGAAACACCATATATTTT. Translation: CASSLIRGGNTIYF.

This chain uses TRBV25-1 with TRBJ1-4; 9 bases fit TRBD1. This CDR3 contains 13 residues. V shed 4 bases and J 8 bases; nucleotides not matched to a gene: 2. Germline V gene data show CDR1 as MGHDK and CDR2 as SYGVNS. The DNA of the CDR3 is TGTGCCAGCAGTGGGACAGGGGTGGAAAAACTGTTTTTT. It yields the protein CASSGTGVEKLFF.

The chain couples TRBV7-3 to TRBJ2-5; TRBD2 is a possible D gene (6 bases). Between the trimmed V and J ends, which lost 5 bases and 7 bases, there was a span of 17 bases. Germline V gives CDR1 SGHTA, CDR2 FQGTGA. CDR3 length: 14 residues. The CDR3 DNA is TGTGCCAGCAGCCCAGGAGGGGACGGGGCGACCCAGTACTTC. Protein product: CASSPGGDGATQYF. The entire variable domain, with the rest obtained from reference TRBV7-3 and TRBJ2-5, is as follows: GAGVSQTPSNKVTEKGKYVELRCDPISGHTALYWYRQSLGQGPEFLIYFQGTGAADDSGLPNDRFFAVRPEGSVSTLKIQRTERGDSAVYLCASSPGGDGATQYFGPGTRLLVL.

The chain couples TRBV11-3 to TRBJ2-3, with a tentative D call TRBD2 (7 bases). With 1 base removed from V and 2 bases from J, the gap between germline ends came to 13 bases. The CDR3 consists of 16 residues. The germline V gene encodes CDR1 SGHNT and CDR2 YENEEA. CDR3 DNA: TGTGCCAGCAGCTTAGTCCGGGGGGCTATCACAGATACGCAGTATTTT. Translated, it gives CASSLVRGAITDTQYF.

This clonotype was observed a handful of times. The chain recombines TRBV10-3 with TRBJ2-7; no firm D call. Trimming removed 4 bases at V and 2 bases at J, with 15 bases between. This CDR3 comprises 15 residues. CDR1 is ENHRY and CDR2 is SYGVKD in the germline V gene. The CDR3 nucleotides read TGTGCCATCAGTGGGGCGTCAACCGCAGCCTACGAGCAGTACTTC. Translated, it gives CAISGASTAAYEQYF.

This clonotype turned up a few times. This chain links TRBV29-1 with TRBJ2-7; 12 bases line up with TRBD2. The CDR3 has 13 residues. J was trimmed by 7 bases and V by 6 bases; bases with no gene match: 7. Germline CDR1 and CDR2: SQVTM and ANQGSEA. The DNA for the CDR3 is TGCAGCGTCACTAGCGGGGGGCTATGGGAGCAGTACTTC. Amino acids: CSVTSGGLWEQYF.

The chain recombines TRBV11-2 with TRBJ1-5, with a weak D call TRBD1 (6 bases). Trimming removed 3 bases from V and 9 bases from J, with 18 bases in between. CDR3 length: 15 amino acids. Germline V gene sequence: CDR1 SGHAT, CDR2 FQNNGV. CDR3 protein: CASSFRQESIRPQHF. CDR3 in DNA: TGTGCCAGCAGCTTCCGACAGGAATCAATCAGGCCCCAGCATTTT.

The rearrangement uses TRBV6-2 or TRBV6-3 and TRBJ1-6, with a tentative D call TRBD1 (5 bases). Trimming shortened V by 7 bases and J by 10 bases, and 14 bases separated the two germline ends. CDR3 length equals 13 residues. Germline V gives CDR1 MNHEY, CDR2 SVGEGT. The CDR3 DNA sequence: TGTGCCAGCACCCAGGTGGGGGGATCACCCCTCCACTTT. Amino acids: CASTQVGGSPLHF.

This sequence joins TRBV10-3 and TRBJ1-5; D is ambiguous. V was cut by 11 bases and J by 0 bases, with 14 bases left in between. Germline CDR1 reads ENHRY; CDR2 reads SYGVKD. The length of the CDR3 is 14 residues. The CDR3 coding sequence is TGTGCCGCTTCAGACGGGTCTAGCAATCAGCCCCAGCATTTT. It is translated as CAASDGSSNQPQHF.

The rearrangement links TRBV6-2 or TRBV6-3 to TRBJ2-1; tentative D call: TRBD1 (5 bases). Germline V CDR1 and CDR2: MNHEY, SVGEGT. This CDR3 is built from 15 residues. V shed 0 bases and J shed 8 bases, with 14 bases lying between them. This chain's CDR3 is CASSYSIQGTYEQFF. DNA of the CDR3: TGTGCCAGCAGTTACTCAATCCAGGGTACCTATGAGCAGTTCTTC.

The rearrangement links TRBV29-1 to TRBJ1-1; 7 nucleotides line up with TRBD1. J gave up 0 bases and V 4 bases, and 8 bases lay outside the gene matches. The CDR3 loop spans 15 amino acids. The germline V gene encodes CDR1 SQVTM and CDR2 ANQGSEA. CDR3 residues: CSVAGTERLNTEAFF. The DNA for the CDR3 is TGCAGCGTTGCGGGGACAGAACGTTTGAACACTGAAGCTTTCTTT.

This clonotype has more than one count but fewer than ten. The V call is TRBV6-4, the J call TRBJ2-3; 11 nucleotides agree with TRBD1. The ends lost 6 bases at V and 4 bases at J; junction bases unmatched: 6. There are 15 residues in the CDR3. Germline lookup yields CDR1 MRHNA and CDR2 SNTAGT. CDR3 amino acids: CASSSGTGGSDTQYF. DNA for the CDR3: TGTGCCAGCAGCTCCGGGACAGGGGGTTCAGATACGCAGTATTTT.

The sample holds a few counts of this clonotype. This chain joins TRBV27 and TRBJ2-3; 10 nucleotides agree with TRBD1. The CDR3 contains 16 residues. Unmatched junction bases numbered 5, after V lost 4 bases and J lost 1 base. Germline assignment: CDR1 MNHEY and CDR2 SMNVEV (reference sequence). The CDR3 loop reads CASSSLGQGGTDTQYF. For the CDR3, the DNA is TGTGCCAGCAGTTCCCTCGGACAGGGGGGCACAGATACGCAGTATTTT.

The V gene is TRBV6-1, the J gene TRBJ2-7, with 7 bases fitting TRBD1. This CDR3 is 14 amino acids long. CDR1 and CDR2 from the germline V gene are MNHNS and SASEGT. The V segment lost 6 bases and the J segment 2 bases; nucleotides outside the gene matches: 7. The CDR3: CASSRDSYPYEQYF. In nucleotides, the CDR3 is TGTGCCAGCAGCCGGGACAGTTACCCCTACGAGCAGTACTTC.

This rearrangement joins TRBV2 to TRBJ2-7, with D possibly matching TRBD1 (6 bases). Trimming left V 9 bases short and J 1 base short, with 10 bases between. The CDR3 contains 12 residues. The germline gives CDR1 SNHLY, CDR2 FYNNEI. CDR3 sequence: CASGQLSYEQYF. In DNA form, the CDR3 reads TGTGCCAGTGGACAGTTATCCTACGAGCAGTACTTC.

The genes are TRBV2 and TRBJ1-1; no clear D. The CDR3 runs 13 residues. The V end was cut by 6 bases, the J end by 1 base, with 9 bases between. Germline loops: CDR1 SNHLY, CDR2 FYNNEI. In DNA form, the CDR3 reads TGTGCCAGCAGCCGCGACCGGAACACTGAAGCTTTCTTT. Encoded protein: CASSRDRNTEAFF.

The chain combines TRBV11-3 with TRBJ2-1; maybe TRBD1 (6 bases). V lost 4 bases and J lost 0, with 10 bases in between. The CDR3 is 15 amino acids. The germline V gene encodes CDR1 SGHNT and CDR2 YENEEA. In DNA, the CDR3 is TGTGCCAGCAGCTCATCAGGGGTCTCCTACAATGAGCAGTTCTTC. This translates into CASSSSGVSYNEQFF. Looking up the rest from reference TRBV11-3 and TRBJ2-1 gives the full variable domain: EAGVVQSPRYKIIEKKQPVAFWCNPISGHNTLYWYLQNLGQGPELLIRYENEEAVDDSQLPKDRFSAERLKGVDSTLKIQPAELGDSAVYLCASSSSGVSYNEQFFGPGTRLTVL.

The V and J genes are TRBV7-2 and TRBJ1-2; 11 bases align to TRBD1. This CDR3 has 18 amino acids. The J segment lost 4 bases and the V segment lost 2 bases, leaving 12 bases of the junction unmatched. Looked up from germline, CDR1 is SGHTA and CDR2 is FQGNSA. CDR3 nucleotides: TGTGCCAGCAGCTTACTCACGGGACAGGGGGTGGGTGGCTATGGCTACACCTTC. This translates into CASSLLTGQGVGGYGYTF.